Listed below are T cell receptor beta chains from one sample, sequenced in a study of OX40 agonist ivuxolimab in advanced cancers. Profiled with immunoSEQ multiplex PCR; TCRdb holds only in-frame clones, not every one. Of tens of thousands of clones detected, more than 75% appear once; the ten largest clones hold 0.68%. This sample comprised CD4+ or CD8+ T cells sorted from blood, obtained in a trial of the OX40 agonist ivuxolimab. The receptors shown here come from an adult with an advanced solid tumor such as melanoma, head and neck, liver or kidney cancer. Both conserved end residues are part of each CDR3. D genes are given only for firm matches. Size is stated for part of the rows, as once, few or many counts, or as a class when the clone is expanded.

CASSLYLGGSTDTQYF	TGTGCCAGCAGTTTATACTTGGGGGGGAGCACAGATACGCAGTATTTT	TRBV27	once	TRBJ2-3	TRBD2
CASAEGGGADTQYF	TGTGCCAGCGCCGAGGGGGGAGGGGCAGATACGCAGTATTTT	TRBV7-9	NA	TRBJ2-3	NA
CASSKDRERGYTF	TGTGCCAGCAGCAAGGACAGGGAACGCGGCTACACCTTC	TRBV7-2	NA	TRBJ1-2	TRBD1
CASSSQGEETQYF	TGTGCCAGTAGTTCACAGGGGGAAGAGACCCAGTACTTC	TRBV19	NA	TRBJ2-5	TRBD1
CASSQWIGGYTF	TGTGCCAGCAGCCAATGGATCGGTGGCTACACCTTC	TRBV11-2	NA	TRBJ1-2	NA
CASSLEIFSYEQYF	TGTGCCAGCAGCTTGGAGATATTCTCCTACGAGCAGTACTTC	TRBV5-5	NA	TRBJ2-7	NA
CASSSRGGVTEAFF	TGTGCCAGCAGCAGCAGGGGAGGAGTAACTGAAGCTTTCTTT	TRBV5-8	NA	TRBJ1-1	NA
CASSQKPGQAKNIQYF	TGCGCCAGCAGCCAAAAACCGGGACAGGCCAAAAACATTCAGTACTTC	TRBV4-1	NA	TRBJ2-4	TRBD1
CASSPRASNYGYTF	TGTGCCAGCAGCCCTAGGGCCTCTAACTATGGCTACACCTTC	TRBV11-2	NA	TRBJ1-2	NA
CASSMRDVDTQYF	TGCGCCAGCAGCATGAGGGACGTCGATACGCAGTATTTT	TRBV4-1	once	TRBJ2-3	NA
CASSLQGSYPDTQYF	TGTGCCAGCAGTTTACAGGGTAGTTATCCAGATACGCAGTATTTT	TRBV27	NA	TRBJ2-3	NA
CASSYTGLSSSYEQYF	TGCGCCAGCAGTTACACCGGGCTTTCCAGCTCCTACGAGCAGTACTTC	TRBV5-1	NA	TRBJ2-7	NA
CASGTDQETQYF	TGTGCCAGCGGGACGGACCAAGAGACCCAGTACTTC	TRBV6-5	NA	TRBJ2-5	NA
CASSRRDRAYNEQFF	TGTGCCAGCTCACGCCGGGACAGGGCCTACAATGAGCAGTTCTTC	TRBV18	NA	TRBJ2-1	TRBD1
CASSREGQGTQPQHF	TGCGCCAGCAGCCGGGAGGGACAGGGAACTCAGCCCCAGCATTTT	TRBV4-1	NA	TRBJ1-5	TRBD1
CASGGATVSGANVLTF	TGCGCCAGCGGGGGGGCTACCGTCTCTGGGGCCAACGTCCTGACTTTC	TRBV4-1	NA	TRBJ2-6	NA
CASSLASAGNTIYF	TGTGCCAGCAGCTTGGCGTCAGCTGGAAACACCATATATTTT	TRBV5-4	once	TRBJ1-3	NA
CASSILGTGIDEQYF	TGTGCCAGTAGTATTCTAGGGACAGGGATCGACGAGCAGTACTTC	TRBV19	NA	TRBJ2-7	TRBD1
CAISERGGVDLNEKLFF	TGTGCCATCAGTGAACGAGGGGGCGTGGACCTTAATGAAAAACTGTTTTTT	TRBV10-3	NA	TRBJ1-4	TRBD1
CASSPLQGQETQYF	TGTGCCAGCTCACCTCTACAGGGCCAAGAGACCCAGTACTTC	TRBV18	NA	TRBJ2-5	NA
CASSLTGTGGYTF	TGTGCCAGCAGCTTAACTGGGACAGGTGGCTACACCTTC	TRBV11-2	NA	TRBJ1-2	TRBD1
CASSTGDPRNTQYF	TGTGCCAGCAGTACGGGGGATCCCAGGAATACGCAGTATTTT	TRBV6-5	NA	TRBJ2-3	NA
CASSRPGSYGYTF	TGTGCCAGCAGTCGGCCGGGCTCCTATGGCTACACCTTC	TRBV7-9	NA	TRBJ1-2	NA
CASSPRGSGYNSPLHF	TGCGCCAGCAGCCCTAGGGGGTCGGGTTATAATTCACCCCTCCACTTT	TRBV5-1	NA	TRBJ1-6	NA
CASSVHPTGNTGELFF	TGTGCCAGCAGCGTACACCCTACAGGGAACACCGGGGAGCTGTTTTTT	TRBV9	NA	TRBJ2-2	NA
CSASGYGYTF	TGCAGTGCTAGCGGCTATGGCTACACCTTC	TRBV20-1	NA	TRBJ1-2	NA
CASSGNRGLYGYTF	TGTGCCAGCAGCGGAAACAGGGGGCTTTATGGCTACACCTTC	TRBV9	NA	TRBJ1-2	TRBD1
CASSVTGQAYEQYF	TGTGCCAGCAGCGTGACGGGACAGGCCTACGAGCAGTACTTC	TRBV9	NA	TRBJ2-7	TRBD1
CSVVGRRLSYNEQFF	TGCAGCGTTGTTGGCAGGAGGTTATCCTACAATGAGCAGTTCTTC	TRBV29-1	NA	TRBJ2-1	NA
CASSPSPGLRTDTQYF	TGTGCCAGCAGCCCGTCGCCGGGACTCCGCACAGATACGCAGTATTTT	TRBV9	NA	TRBJ2-3	NA
CASSLAHEQYF	TGTGCCAGCAGCTTGGCTCACGAGCAGTACTTC	TRBV11-1	NA	TRBJ2-7	NA
CASSGPRGTFYGYTF	TGTGCCAGCAGTGGGCCTCGGGGGACCTTCTATGGCTACACCTTC	TRBV25-1	NA	TRBJ1-2	NA
CASSLGRWNTEAFF	TGTGCCAGCAGCTTAGGACGGTGGAACACTGAAGCTTTCTTT	TRBV11-2	NA	TRBJ1-1	NA
CASSRANYGYTF	TGTGCCAGCAGCCGGGCCAACTATGGCTACACCTTC	TRBV13	few	TRBJ1-2	NA
CASSPWAGHQEQYF	TGTGCCAGCTCACCCTGGGCTGGGCACCAGGAGCAGTACTTC	TRBV18	NA	TRBJ2-5	NA
CASSEVGAGAGELFF	TGTGCCAGCAGTGAAGTAGGGGCAGGGGCCGGGGAGCTGTTTTTT	TRBV6-1	NA	TRBJ2-2	NA
CASSPYGRANTEAFF	TGTGCCAGCAGCCCCTACGGGAGAGCAAACACTGAAGCTTTCTTT	TRBV5-6	NA	TRBJ1-1	NA
CASTSPGTGFNSPLHF	TGTGCCAGCACCTCTCCCGGGACAGGGTTTAATTCACCCCTCCACTTT	TRBV28	NA	TRBJ1-6	TRBD1
CASSYWGRATDTQYF	TGTGCCAGCAGTTACTGGGGGCGCGCCACAGATACGCAGTATTTT	TRBV6-5	NA	TRBJ2-3	NA
CASSHYEQYF	TGCGCCAGCAGCCACTACGAGCAGTACTTC	TRBV10-2	NA	TRBJ2-7	NA
CASSPRQGVTEAFF	TGTGCCAGCTCACCACGACAGGGGGTCACTGAAGCTTTCTTT	TRBV18	NA	TRBJ1-1	TRBD1
CASSQVFPHVNEKLFF	TGCGCCAGCAGCCAAGTATTTCCGCATGTTAATGAAAAACTGTTTTTT	TRBV4-3	NA	TRBJ1-4	NA